The text below deals with one T cell receptor beta chain. What it recognizes is unknown. This sample stems from a study of cytomegalovirus exposure and HLA in healthy donors. As for the study in general: About 80 million unique TCR sequences came from HLA-typed donors in an early release.

The CDR3 has 14 amino acids. Unmatched junction bases numbered 12, after V lost 6 bases and J lost 11 bases. Germline V gene lookup returns CDR1 MNHNS and CDR2 SASEGT. In the PCR, 60 Vbeta and 13 Jbeta primers were used. Profiling relied on immunoSEQ multiplex PCR, and the TCRdb table lists in-frame clones only, not all of them. The profile shows about 190,000 clones, about 80% of them singletons. Overall study results and limits: An ancestry cluster, one associated with Asian ancestry, reportedly showed fewer N-insertions than the approximately 720-donor mean in a later analysis. When analyzed later, the rates of TCR association showed variation by HLA locus, with DRB1 the most and HLA-C the fewest.

V usage is TRBV6-1 and J usage is TRBJ1-4, with 7 bases that match TRBD1. The receptor was isolated from a woman aged 50 to 60 in good health and CMV-seropositive. Sample: PBMCs. The CDR3 loop is CASRDDRAVGKLFF. CDR3 sequence (DNA): TGTGCCAGCAGAGACGACAGGGCGGTAGGGAAACTGTTTTTT.